Listed below are T cell receptor beta chains from one sample, sequenced in a study of T cells in Graves' hyperthyroidism and ophthalmopathy. From the multiplex PCR reads, TCRdb called clonotypes with MiXCR, one entry per CDR3 protein. The sample has hundreds of thousands of distinct CDR3 sequences; roughly 14% are singletons. Specimen: blood. Receptors were obtained from a man between 18 and 35 years old with Graves' ophthalmopathy. Each CDR3 is given with its conserved first and last residue. The D gene is left open where the match is weak. Not all rows give a size; the values are once, few, many and, for expanded clones, a class.

CDR3aa,CDR3nt,j_gene,v_gene,d_gene,abundance
CSARDWLDDQETQYF,TGCAGTGCTAGAGATTGGCTGGACGACCAAGAGACCCAGTACTTC,TRBJ2-5,TRBV20-1,-,few
CASRFWEGNEQYF,TGTGCCAGCAGGTTCTGGGAGGGGAACGAGCAGTACTTC,TRBJ2-7,TRBV11-2,TRBD2,many
CASSSVQGAWNEQFF,TGTGCCAGCAGTTCTGTACAGGGGGCGTGGAATGAGCAGTTCTTC,TRBJ2-1,TRBV6-5,TRBD1,many
CASSLVGYTEAFF,TGTGCCAGCAGCTTAGTTGGTTACACTGAAGCTTTCTTT,TRBJ1-1,TRBV11-3,-,many
CASSLGRRNEKLFF,TGTGCCAGCAGTTTGGGACGGAGGAATGAAAAACTGTTTTTT,TRBJ1-4,TRBV27,-,-
CASSYEATNEKLFF,TGTGCCAGCAGTTACGAGGCAACTAATGAAAAACTGTTTTTT,TRBJ1-4,TRBV6-6,-,few
CASSSPAHLHANYGYTF,TGTGCCAGCAGTTCGCCGGCTCACCTACATGCTAACTATGGCTACACCTTC,TRBJ1-2,TRBV7-9,-,many
CASSSGTGYSNQPQHF,TGTGCCAGCAGCTCCGGGACAGGATATAGCAATCAGCCCCAGCATTTT,TRBJ1-5,TRBV7-2,TRBD1,many
CASSPARTGPRVGTQYF,TGTGCCAGCAGCCCAGCACGGACAGGGCCTAGGGTGGGTACGCAGTATTTT,TRBJ2-3,TRBV2,TRBD1,-
CASTRAGNEQYF,TGTGCCAGCACCCGGGCGGGGAACGAGCAGTACTTC,TRBJ2-7,TRBV7-8,-,few
CASGSGIRNEQFF,TGTGCCAGCGGTTCTGGAATCCGGAATGAGCAGTTCTTC,TRBJ2-1,TRBV7-9,-,few
CASSLVLAGGGTDTQYF,TGTGCCAGCAGCTTGGTGCTGGCAGGGGGAGGCACAGATACGCAGTATTTT,TRBJ2-3,TRBV5-6,TRBD1,many
CASSLSLAGGFSTDTQYF,TGTGCCAGCAGCTTAAGTCTAGCGGGAGGATTTAGCACAGATACGCAGTATTTT,TRBJ2-3,TRBV7-9,TRBD2,-
CASSLDPAQPQHF,TGTGCCAGCAGCTTAGATCCGGCTCAGCCCCAGCATTTT,TRBJ1-5,TRBV7-2,-,-
CASSLIAMNTEAFF,TGTGCCAGCAGCCTGATTGCGATGAACACTGAAGCTTTCTTT,TRBJ1-1,TRBV11-2,-,many
CATSDSQGAEAFF,TGTGCCACCAGTGATTCTCAGGGGGCTGAAGCTTTCTTT,TRBJ1-1,TRBV24-1,TRBD1,many
CASSEGTRIYEQYF,TGCGCCAGCAGTGAAGGGACTAGGATCTACGAGCAGTACTTC,TRBJ2-7,TRBV10-1,TRBD2,-
CAWSGESGANVLTF,TGTGCCTGGAGTGGTGAATCTGGGGCCAACGTCCTGACTTTC,TRBJ2-6,TRBV30,-,-
CASSLVRDGYEQYF,TGTGCCAGCAGCTTAGTACGTGACGGCTACGAGCAGTACTTC,TRBJ2-7,TRBV11-1,-,many
CASRSTGATDTQYF,TGTGCCAGCAGATCGACAGGGGCCACAGATACGCAGTATTTT,TRBJ2-3,TRBV2,TRBD1,many
CASSQDIRGGTQYF,TGTGCCAGCAGCCAAGATATCAGGGGAGGGACCCAGTACTTC,TRBJ2-5,TRBV3-1,-,many
CASSQEAGLREKLFF,TGTGCCAGCAGCCAAGAGGCAGGGTTGAGAGAAAAACTGTTTTTT,TRBJ1-4,TRBV3-1,-,few
CASSIFSDDEQFF,TGTGCCAGTAGTATTTTTAGCGACGATGAGCAGTTCTTC,TRBJ2-1,TRBV19,-,-
CASSLAGRTGELFF,TGTGCCAGCAGTTTGGCTGGCAGAACCGGGGAGCTGTTTTTT,TRBJ2-2,TRBV27,-,few
CASSRQGGELFF,TGTGCCAGCAGCCGACAGGGTGGGGAGCTGTTTTTT,TRBJ2-2,TRBV6-9,TRBD1,few
CASSEPAYGQGEQFF,TGCGCCAGCAGTGAACCAGCGTACGGTCAAGGCGAGCAGTTCTTC,TRBJ2-1,TRBV10-1,-,-
CSARDTGGSTNEQFF,TGCAGTGCTAGAGATACAGGCGGGAGTACAAATGAGCAGTTCTTC,TRBJ2-1,TRBV20-1,TRBD2,few
CASSTDKGQTQYF,TGTGCCAGTAGTACGGACAAGGGACAGACCCAGTACTTC,TRBJ2-5,TRBV19,-,few
CASSDGSGFEAFF,TGTGCCAGCAGTGATGGCAGTGGATTTGAAGCTTTCTTT,TRBJ1-1,TRBV2,-,many
CSGIRGGEGSQYF,TGCAGCGGCATCAGAGGGGGTGAGGGGTCCCAGTACTTC,TRBJ2-5,TRBV29-1,-,many
CASSLFSQGSEKLFF,TGTGCCAGCAGCTTGTTTTCACAGGGAAGTGAAAAACTGTTTTTT,TRBJ1-4,TRBV7-9,-,many
CASRPPGGSTDTQYF,TGTGCCAGTAGGCCTCCGGGAGGGAGCACAGATACGCAGTATTTT,TRBJ2-3,TRBV19,TRBD2,-
CASSPGLAEVHNEQFF,TGTGCCAGCAGCCCGGGACTAGCGGAGGTCCACAATGAGCAGTTCTTC,TRBJ2-1,TRBV3-1,TRBD2,many
CASSLEGGSPLHF,TGTGCCAGCAGTTTAGAAGGAGGCTCACCCCTCCACTTT,TRBJ1-6,TRBV28,-,-
CASSPPGPNEQYF,TGTGCCAGCAGCCCGCCCGGGCCAAACGAGCAGTACTTC,TRBJ2-7,TRBV3-1,-,many
CASSSSDPTQYF,TGTGCCAGCAGTTCTAGCGATCCGACCCAGTACTTC,TRBJ2-5,TRBV6-5,-,-
CASSWVQGSTEAFF,TGTGCCAGCTCCTGGGTGCAGGGATCCACTGAAGCTTTCTTT,TRBJ1-1,TRBV14,-,-
CASSSPWKEQYF,TGTGCCAGCAGTTCCCCCTGGAAAGAGCAGTACTTC,TRBJ2-7,TRBV27,-,many
CASSLEVGGRRENIQYF,TGTGCCAGCAGCTTAGAGGTGGGGGGACGGAGGGAAAACATTCAGTACTTC,TRBJ2-4,TRBV7-2,-,few
CASSRDRGDQETQYF,TGTGCCAGCAGTCGGGACAGGGGCGATCAAGAGACCCAGTACTTC,TRBJ2-5,TRBV6-1,TRBD1,-
CASSYLAGGSEQYF,TGTGCCAGCAGTTACCTAGCGGGGGGCAGCGAGCAGTACTTC,TRBJ2-7,TRBV6-2/TRBV6-3,TRBD2,many